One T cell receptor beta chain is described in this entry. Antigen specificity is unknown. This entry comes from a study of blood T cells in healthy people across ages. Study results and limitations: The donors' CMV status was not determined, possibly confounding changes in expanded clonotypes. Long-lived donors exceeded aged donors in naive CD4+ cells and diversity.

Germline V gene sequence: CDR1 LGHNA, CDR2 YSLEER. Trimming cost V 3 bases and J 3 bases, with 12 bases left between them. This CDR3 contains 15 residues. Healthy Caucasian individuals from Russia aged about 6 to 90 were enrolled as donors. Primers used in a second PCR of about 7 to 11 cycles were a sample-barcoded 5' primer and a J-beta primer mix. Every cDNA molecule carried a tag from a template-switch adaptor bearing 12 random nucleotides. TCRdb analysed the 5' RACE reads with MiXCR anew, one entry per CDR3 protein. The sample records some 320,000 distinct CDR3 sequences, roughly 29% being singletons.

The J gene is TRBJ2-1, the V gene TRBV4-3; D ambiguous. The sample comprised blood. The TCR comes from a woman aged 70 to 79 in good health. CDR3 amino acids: CASSQDQAIYNEQFF. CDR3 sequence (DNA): TGCGCCAGCAGCCAGGATCAGGCTATCTACAATGAGCAGTTCTTC.